This passage covers 20 T cell receptor beta chains from one sample sequenced in a study of T cell responses to AZD1222 COVID-19 vaccine (TCRdb year 2021). Reading the label with the study, this specimen's time point is: about 28 days (+/-7) after the second vaccine dose. Library construction relied on the immunoSEQ multiplex PCR assay. TCRdb provides this immuneACCESS table in a form limited to in-frame rearrangements. Some clones are lacking; in checked studies, under half of them reflect an unresolved V gene, and why the rest are absent is not known. For this sample there are roughly 50,000 clones; around 89% appear just once. About 14% of the sample lies in the top ten. The sample in question was peripheral blood, obtained 28 days after the second AZD1222 dose. These receptor sequences come from an adult who received the AZD1222 COVID-19 vaccine.

The rearrangement links TRBV6-6 to TRBJ2-7; D uncertain. Trimming removed 0 bases at V and 2 bases at J, with 8 bases between. There are 14 residues in the CDR3. The V gene's germline CDR1 is MNHNY and CDR2 SVGAGI (reference sequence). The CDR3 loop is CASSYSGLPYEQYF. In DNA, the CDR3 is TGTGCCAGCAGTTACTCGGGTCTACCCTACGAGCAGTACTTC.

In this sample, this clone turned up once. This chain uses TRBV12-3 or TRBV12-4 with TRBJ2-6; D not certain. V was clipped by 6 bases and J by 1 base, with 4 bases between them. The CDR3 is 13 amino acids. The DNA of the CDR3 is TGTGCCAGCAGCCCGTCTGGGGCCAACGTCCTGACTTTC. Translated, it gives CASSPSGANVLTF.

This sequence joins TRBV27 and TRBJ1-1, with a weak D call TRBD1 (5 bases). V dropped 5 bases and J dropped 1 base, with 23 bases sitting between them. The CDR3 covers 18 residues. Germline V lookup: CDR1 MNHEY, CDR2 SMNVEV (reference sequence). The CDR3 is CASSPTHWQGRPNTEAFF. The CDR3 DNA is TGTGCCAGCAGTCCGACTCACTGGCAGGGACGCCCGAACACTGAAGCTTTCTTT.

This chain uses TRBV30 with TRBJ1-1; TRBD1 is a possible D gene (5 bases). The V end was cut by 4 bases, the J end by 3 bases, with 12 bases between. From germline, CDR1 is GTSNPN and CDR2 SVGIG (reference sequence). The CDR3 totals 13 residues. CDR3 residues: CAWNRQRDTEAFF. The DNA of the CDR3 is TGTGCCTGGAACCGACAGCGGGACACTGAAGCTTTCTTT.

This rearrangement joins TRBV24-1 to TRBJ2-5, with D perhaps being TRBD1 or TRBD2 (5 bases each). Looked up from germline, CDR1 is KGHDR and CDR2 is SFDVKD. The CDR3 totals 15 residues. V lost 4 bases to trimming and J lost 1 base, with 12 bases between them. The CDR3 DNA sequence: TGTGCCACCAGTGACCCCAGGGCGGGCCAAGAGACCCAGTACTTC. Its protein product is CATSDPRAGQETQYF.

CDR3 DNA: TGTGCCAGCTCACCACCATTTGACCTCTCTGGAAACACCATATATTTT. Translating gives CASSPPFDLSGNTIYF. This chain connects TRBV18 to TRBJ1-3; D is unresolved. CDR3 size: 16 residues. V lost 0 bases, J lost 0 bases, and 9 bases lay in between. Germline CDR1 and CDR2: KGHSH and LQKENI.

This chain uses TRBV5-6 with TRBJ2-7; 9 nucleotides align to TRBD1. CDR3 length: 16 residues. The germline CDR1 and CDR2 sequences are SGHDT and YYEEEE. With V trimmed by 1 base and J by 3 bases, 8 bases remained unmatched. The CDR3 DNA reads TGTGCCAGCAGCTTGTTTTGGGACAGGGTTTTCTACGAGCAGTACTTC. Residues: CASSLFWDRVFYEQYF.

The V and J genes are TRBV18 and TRBJ1-2; D remains ambiguous. Trimming removed 3 bases from V and 2 bases from J, with 16 bases in between. The CDR3 has 16 residues. Germline V lookup: CDR1 KGHSH, CDR2 LQKENI. The CDR3, as DNA: TGTGCCAGCTCACCCGAGCTAGGACTGGGAAACTATGGCTACACCTTC. Protein product: CASSPELGLGNYGYTF.

The rearrangement joins TRBV27 to TRBJ1-2; D not resolved. V lost 2 bases to trimming and J lost 4 bases, with 11 bases between them. Germline CDR1 reads MNHEY; CDR2 reads SMNVEV (reference sequence). This CDR3 spans 14 amino acids. The CDR3 DNA reads as TGTGCCAGCAGTTTAAGTGGAGTGTCCTATGGCTACACCTTC. Its protein product is CASSLSGVSYGYTF.

The J gene is TRBJ1-2, the V gene TRBV20-1; D not resolved. The CDR3 runs to 14 residues. The V end lost 3 bases, the J end lost 4 bases, and 15 bases lay between the germline ends. Germline loops: CDR1 DFQATT, CDR2 SNEGSKA (reference sequence). CDR3 sequence: CSASSDDEGYGYTF. CDR3 in DNA: TGCAGTGCTAGTTCAGATGACGAGGGCTATGGCTACACCTTC.

The genes are TRBV24-1 and TRBJ2-5, with 11 bases aligning to TRBD2. The V and J ends lost 1 base and 2 bases, in that order; junction bases with no gene match: 14. Germline CDR1 reads KGHDR; CDR2 reads SFDVKD. There are 20 residues in the CDR3. Here the CDR3 DNA reads TGTGCCACCAGTGATTTTATCGGACTAGCGGGTTCTTCCGGACAAGAGACCCAGTACTTC. It encodes CATSDFIGLAGSSGQETQYF.

This CDR3 reads CASSKPGLGEDEQFF. The CDR3 nucleotides read TGTGCCAGCAGCAAGCCGGGACTAGGGGAGGATGAGCAGTTCTTC. The chain combines TRBV6-5 with TRBJ2-1, with TRBD2 matching over 8 bases. Germline V gene lookup returns CDR1 MNHEY and CDR2 SVGAGI. V shed 6 bases, J shed 8 bases, and the junction held 12 bases outside the gene matches. The length of the CDR3 is 15 residues.

This chain links TRBV23-1 with TRBJ1-1; D gene uncertain. TRBV23-1 is an ORF, with its function uncertain. With 3 bases removed from V and 0 bases from J, the gap between germline ends came to 8 bases. The CDR3 sequence is 14 residues long. CDR3 sequence (DNA): TGCGCCAGCAGTCATTCGCCCATGAACACTGAAGCTTTCTTT. Translating gives CASSHSPMNTEAFF.

The J gene is TRBJ1-4, the V gene TRBV13; the D gene is possibly TRBD1 (5 bases). CDR1 and CDR2 from the germline V gene are PRHDT and FYEKMQ (reference sequence). The CDR3 runs 12 residues. Trimming stripped 6 bases from V and 8 bases from J, with 10 bases between. The DNA of the CDR3 is TGTGCCAGCAGTCGGGAGGGGGAAAAACTGTTTTTT. Residues: CASSREGEKLFF.

The rearrangement links TRBV18 to TRBJ1-1; D unclear. The V gene lost 2 bases and the J gene lost 2 bases, with 9 bases spanning the gap. Germline V gene data show CDR1 as KGHSH and CDR2 as LQKENI. The CDR3 is made up of 14 amino acids. CDR3 nucleotides: TGTGCCAGCTCACCATCAGGAAGAAACACTGAAGCTTTCTTT. It translates to CASSPSGRNTEAFF.

V gene TRBV7-2 combines with J gene TRBJ1-1; D call uncertain. The germline V gene has CDR1 SGHTA and CDR2 FQGNSA. The CDR3 totals 14 residues. Trimming stripped 0 bases from V and 1 base from J, with 6 bases between. The CDR3 DNA follows: TGTGCCAGCAGCTTAGCGAGCTGGAACACTGAAGCTTTCTTT. Translated: CASSLASWNTEAFF.

In its sample, this clone was seen a few times. The chain links TRBV2 to TRBJ2-2; D perhaps matches TRBD1 (6 bases). Germline-derived CDR1 and CDR2 are SNHLY and FYNNEI. This CDR3 is 14 amino acids long. The germline V and J ends were trimmed by 6 bases and 5 bases, with 13 bases remaining between them. As DNA, the CDR3 is TGTGCCAGCAGCACAGGGATAGTAACCGGGGAGCTGTTTTTT. Encoded protein: CASSTGIVTGELFF. The complete variable domain, with remaining parts taken from reference TRBV2 and TRBJ2-2, reads EPEVTQTPSHQVTQMGQEVILRCVPISNHLYFYWYRQILGQKVEFLVSFYNNEISEKSEIFDDQFSVERPDGSNFTLKIRSTKLEDSAMYFCASSTGIVTGELFFGEGSRLTVL.

This clone was detected only once. The chain employs TRBV15 and TRBJ2-1; maybe TRBD1 (5 bases). CDR3 length equals 15 residues. Germline loops: CDR1 LNHNV, CDR2 YYDKDF (reference sequence). Trimming stripped 4 bases from V and 3 bases from J, with 13 bases between. The CDR3 loop is CATSIRAGNYNEQFF. The CDR3 DNA follows: TGTGCCACCAGCATCAGGGCAGGGAACTACAATGAGCAGTTCTTC.

The chain employs TRBV10-3 and TRBJ2-1; 9 bases map to TRBD2. This CDR3 is built from 15 residues. From germline, CDR1 is ENHRY and CDR2 SYGVKD. Unmatched junction bases numbered 9, after V lost 4 bases and J lost 8 bases. CDR3 sequence reads: CAISAGGRAFDEQFF. The CDR3 region has the DNA TGTGCCATCAGTGCGGGCGGGAGGGCCTTCGATGAGCAGTTCTTC.

The J gene is TRBJ2-7, the V gene TRBV23-1; unclear D gene. TRBV23-1 is assigned to the ORF class and has an uncertain function. The V end was cut by 3 bases, the J end by 0 bases, with 9 bases between. The CDR3 is 14 residues long. CDR3 amino acids: CASSHTTDSYEQYF. The CDR3 DNA is TGCGCCAGCAGTCACACGACGGACTCCTACGAGCAGTACTTC.